This entry lists 11 T cell receptor beta chains sequenced from one sample in a study of cytomegalovirus exposure and HLA in healthy donors. Some clones are missing from TCRdb's copy, which holds only in-frame ones; the method was immunoSEQ multiplex PCR. The data hold just under 150,000 clones, with roughly 87% observed a single time. The sample consisted of PBMCs. The source is a man aged 18 to 30 in good health and CMV-seropositive.

This chain joins TRBV4-1 and TRBJ2-2; 9 nucleotides align to TRBD2. The CDR3 extends over 17 amino acids. The junction had 6 bases not matched to a gene; V was cut back by 0 bases and J by 4 bases. Germline-derived CDR1 and CDR2 are MGHRA and YSYEKL. The CDR3 DNA follows: TGCGCCAGCAGCCAAGAAAGCGGGGGGCTATTCACCGGGGAGCTGTTTTTT. It specifies CASSQESGGLFTGELFF.

J is TRBJ2-1 and V is TRBV28; D is perhaps TRBD2 (6 bases). V lost 6 bases and J lost 4, with 13 bases in between. The V gene's germline CDR1 is MDHEN and CDR2 SYDVKM. This CDR3 has 14 amino acids. CDR3 sequence: CASSLGGLYNEQFF. The CDR3 coding sequence is TGTGCCAGCAGCCTGGGGGGACTTTACAATGAGCAGTTCTTC.

The chain links TRBV5-4 to TRBJ2-5; no reliable D call. The V end was cut by 2 bases, the J end by 5 bases, with 13 bases between. The CDR3 is 14 residues long. Per the germline V gene, CDR1 is SGHNT and CDR2 is YYREEE (reference sequence). The chain's CDR3 is CASSLTRRRETQYF. The CDR3 DNA is TGTGCCAGCAGCTTAACGCGGCGCCGGGAGACCCAGTACTTC.

The chain joins TRBV10-1 to TRBJ1-1; 8 bases fit TRBD1. Germline V gives CDR1 WNHNN, CDR2 SYGVQD (reference sequence). The CDR3 extends over 15 amino acids. V shed 0 bases, J shed 3 bases, and the junction held 3 bases outside the gene matches. The CDR3 loop is CASSESRDRYTEAFF. The CDR3, as DNA: TGCGCCAGCAGTGAGTCCCGGGACAGGTACACTGAAGCTTTCTTT.

The V call is TRBV30, the J call TRBJ1-1; 7 positions agree with TRBD1. V lost 3 bases to trimming and J lost 6 bases; unmatched junction nucleotides: 10. There are 14 residues in the CDR3. Germline V gene lookup returns CDR1 GTSNPN and CDR2 SVGIG (reference sequence). The CDR3 sequence is CAWRETGSVPEAFF. CDR3 nucleotide sequence: TGTGCCTGGAGAGAGACAGGGAGTGTCCCTGAAGCTTTCTTT.

On this clone itself: The same CDR3 can be traced to other DNA sequences in this sample. This chain links TRBV6-5 with TRBJ1-5, with 8 bases identical to TRBD1. The CDR3 totals 15 residues. From germline, CDR1 is MNHEY and CDR2 SVGAGI. V lost 8 bases and J lost 6; bases outside the gene matches: 12. This CDR3 is CASSRAGGASQPQHF. The CDR3 bases are TGTGCCAGCTCGAGGGCAGGGGGCGCGTCTCAGCCCCAGCATTTT.

This clone has only one observation. V is TRBV28 and J is TRBJ1-1; D unclear. Germline V gene lookup returns CDR1 MDHEN and CDR2 SYDVKM. Trimming left V 6 bases short and J 1 base short, with 6 bases between. The CDR3 consists of 12 residues. CDR3 nucleotides: TGTGCCAGCAGGTACAGGAACACTGAAGCTTTCTTT. This codes for CASRYRNTEAFF. The whole variable domain, filled in from reference TRBV28 and TRBJ1-1, reads DVKVTQSSRYLVKRTGEKVFLECVQDMDHENMFWYRQDPGLGLRLIYFSYDVKMKEKGDIPEGYSVSREKKERFSLILESASTNQTSMYLCASRYRNTEAFFGQGTRLTVV.

The chain uses TRBV5-1 and TRBJ2-2; D uncertain. Germline CDR1 is SGHRS and CDR2 is YFSETQ. The CDR3 loop spans 13 amino acids. Trimming removed 0 bases at V and 6 bases at J, with 6 bases between. In nucleotides, the CDR3 is TGCGCCAGCAGCTTGGGCGGAGCCGGGGAGCTGTTTTTT. This encodes CASSLGGAGELFF.

V is TRBV7-3 and J is TRBJ2-7; D may be TRBD1 (5 bases). Germline V gives CDR1 SGHTA, CDR2 FQGTGA. V was shortened by 5 bases and J by 1 base, with 12 bases between the two germline ends. The CDR3 totals 14 residues. The CDR3 sequence is CASSPQQASYEQYF. The CDR3 DNA reads as TGTGCCAGCAGCCCCCAACAGGCGTCCTACGAGCAGTACTTC.

In this sample, this clone turned up once. This rearrangement joins TRBV5-4 to TRBJ2-2; D is unclear. Trimming cost V 5 bases and J 3 bases, with 5 bases left between them. The CDR3 loop spans 12 amino acids. The V gene's germline CDR1 is SGHNT and CDR2 YYREEE (reference sequence). For the CDR3, the DNA is TGTGCCAGCAGATCCGACACCGGGGAGCTGTTTTTT. Its protein product is CASRSDTGELFF. Full variable domain (missing parts from reference TRBV5-4 and TRBJ2-2): ETGVTQSPTHLIKTRGQQVTLRCSSQSGHNTVSWYQQALGQGPQFIFQYYREEENGRGNFPPRFSGLQFPNYSSELNVNALELDDSALYLCASRSDTGELFFGEGSRLTVL.

The chain uses TRBV4-2 and TRBJ1-2, with a weak D call TRBD1 (6 bases). The V end was cut by 1 base, the J end by 7 bases, with 25 bases between. This CDR3 is 18 amino acids long. Germline assignment: CDR1 LGHNA and CDR2 YNFKEQ. CDR3 nucleotide sequence: TGTGCCAGCAGCCAAGTGATCGCAGGGGAGGGCCATGCTCGTGGCTACACCTTC. Its protein product is CASSQVIAGEGHARGYTF.